The subject of this entry is one TCR beta chain. This receptor's antigen is unknown. Based on the germline V gene (reference sequence), the CDR1 and CDR2 sequences are DFQATT and SNEGSKA. Measured from the cysteine to the phenylalanine, the CDR3 is 13 residues long. No DNA was logged. This specimen comes from a study of T cells expressing NK-cell markers (dated by TCRdb to 2018 to 2021). For the wider study: Three sorted T-cell subsets (CD3+CD56+NKG2C+, CD3+CD56+NKG2C- and CD3+CD56-NKG2C+) from about 8 donors had their TCR beta-chain repertoires profiled. Illumina HiSeq 2000/2500, MiSeq or NextSeq was used to sequence libraries as 2 x 150 bp reads. Among the eight sequenced donors, only one was HCMV-seronegative, while the other seven were HCMV-seropositive. The eight sequenced donors were randomly selected healthy volunteers, three men and five women.

What the work shows at the level of the full study, not this receptor alone: Whether the expanded NKG2C-expressing T cell clones were specific for HCMV antigens was left unclear. For five or six donors, the dominant CD3+CD56+NKG2C+ clonotypes were among the top 10 CD8+ clonotypes and accounted for about 1.0-7.5% of CD8+ T cells. Those dominant clonotypes were again the most abundant among CD3+CD56-NKG2C+ cells in a handful of donors, at about 28.3-65%.

HCMV-specific IgG was detected in serum with a commercial ELISA kit to determine HCMV serostatus. Ficoll density gradient centrifugation was used to isolate peripheral blood mononuclear cells from blood. Instrument used: Illumina HiSeq 2000. 5'RACE template switching, by which a universal primer site and unique molecular identifiers were added, was used to make TCR beta cDNA libraries. cDNA synthesis was primed from the TCR beta constant segment, followed by two successive PCR amplification steps. In the source study's methods: MIGEC was used to demultiplex reads and group the reads by UMI, and MiTCR was used to assemble and quantify clonotypes. To exclude erroneous sequences, any TCR cDNA sequence not supported by at least two reads was discarded. The tcR package was used for downstream repertoire analysis, and clonotypes were matched between fractions using CDR3 nucleotide sequence together with V segment. VDJmatch was used to annotate antigen specificity against VDJdb, with one amino acid substitution in CDR3 permitted. Reads reprocessed by TCRdb are summarized as one entry per CDR3 protein sequence, and DNA is absent. The V and J calls and clone size come from TCRdb's table, not from the authors' own analysis. The sample table gives about 410,000 distinct CDR3 sequences. The biggest ten clones account for approximately 11% of the sample.

This chain joins TRBV20-1 to TRBJ2-1; lacking DNA, the TRBD1 call made by TCRdb goes unchecked. Sequencing was carried out using blood T cells: a sorted CD56 or NKG2C T cell subset, CD4+ or CD8+ T cells, or bulk PBMC T cells (not recorded which). The TCR originated in a woman aged 50 to 60 in good health. Donor details come from another sample of the same person, matched by shared clones. The CDR3 here reads CSPRGRPNNEQFF.